This paragraph reports one TCR beta chain. The antigen is undetermined. This sample was taken from a study of molecular identifiers for immune sequencing clone quantification. Overall study context: Replicates partitioned RNA from roughly 21,000 or 96,000 naive CD8 cells into five parts, sequencing four.

Listed TCR primers and previously described methods were used for bulk TCR libraries. Via MiXCR, TCRdb re-called the PCR reads, giving one row per CDR3 protein. The top ten clones hold about 0.84% of a sample with roughly 630,000 distinct CDR3 sequences, about 25% of them seen once. From germline, CDR1 is SGDLS and CDR2 YYNGEE. V lost 5 bases to trimming and J lost 5 bases; unmatched junction nucleotides: 4. The CDR3 sequence is 14 residues long. General study points: Detection of one spiked Jurkat cell's TCR RNA reportedly worked in 1 million or so naive cells. Over 99% of effector molecules, but under 1% in naive cells, were held by clones with more than 20 RNA copies.

The sequencing sample was made of naive CD8+ T cells from blood, with Jurkat cell RNA spiked in. Subset in this sample: FACS-sorted CD8+CD4-CCR7+CD45RA+ naive T cells. The receptor was derived from a human donor in good health. Some libraries in this study had Jurkat cell RNA spiked in. The chain is built from TRBV9 and TRBJ2-2, with 9 bases identical to TRBD2. For the CDR3, the DNA is TGTGCCAGCAGAGCTCTAGCGGGAACCGGGGAGCTGTTTTTT. This translates into CASRALAGTGELFF.